Listed here are 29 T cell receptor beta chains from one sample, sequenced in a study of human T cells and chemical hapten exposure. TCRdb fed the RACE reads into MiXCR, producing one record per CDR3 protein. The sample includes roughly 360,000 distinct CDR3 sequences, about 4.8% seen only once; the top ten take over 2%. The time point denotes: patch test 1, 2 weeks after DPC sensitization. The treatment: therapeutic diphenylcyclopropenone sensitization with weekly scalp DPC. Sequenced material: whole blood, taken in connection with sensitization to the hapten diphenylcyclopropenone (DPC). The receptor set was obtained from a woman aged 45-65 years with alopecia areata. Some clones in this sample may be carry-over from other donors' samples.

This chain connects TRBV5-6 to TRBJ1-2; no clear D. Trimming left V 0 bases short and J 2 bases short, with 14 bases between. The length of the CDR3 is 16 residues. Germline V gives CDR1 SGHDT, CDR2 YYEEEE. CDR3 region: CASSLAHQELNYGYTF. The CDR3, as DNA: TGTGCCAGCAGCTTGGCCCACCAGGAGCTCAACTATGGCTACACCTTC.

There are many counts of this clonotype. This rearrangement joins TRBV18 to TRBJ2-3; D possibly uses TRBD1 or TRBD2 (5 bases each). Germline CDR1 and CDR2: KGHSH and LQKENI. Trimming left V 3 bases short and J 0 bases short, with 13 bases between. This CDR3 comprises 16 residues. The CDR3 loop reads CASSPPVGTSTDTQYF. In DNA, the CDR3 is TGTGCCAGCTCACCGCCGGTGGGGACCAGCACAGATACGCAGTATTTT.

This clonotype was seen more than once but under ten times. The V call is TRBV5-1, the J call TRBJ2-1; D may be TRBD1 (6 bases). V was pared by 5 bases and J by 8 bases, with 17 bases between. This CDR3 comprises 14 residues. Germline loops: CDR1 SGHRS, CDR2 YFSETQ. CDR3 sequence reads: CASRVQGGSHEQFF. DNA of the CDR3: TGCGCCAGCAGGGTACAGGGCGGTTCCCATGAGCAGTTCTTC. Full variable domain (missing parts from reference TRBV5-1 and TRBJ2-1): KAGVTQTPRYLIKTRGQQVTLSCSPISGHRSVSWYQQTPGQGLQFLFEYFSETQRNKGNFPGRFSGRQFSNSRSEMNVSTLELGDSALYLCASRVQGGSHEQFFGPGTRLTVL.

This clonotype was seen at least ten times. This rearrangement joins TRBV3-1 to TRBJ2-2; maybe TRBD1 (6 bases). V dropped 0 bases and J dropped 8 bases, with 13 bases sitting between them. CDR1 and CDR2 from the germline V gene are LGHDT and YNNKEL (reference sequence). This CDR3 has 15 amino acids. The CDR3: CASSQETGLTGELFF. DNA for the CDR3: TGTGCCAGCAGCCAAGAAACAGGGCTTACAGGGGAGCTGTTTTTT.

This clonotype was seen repeatedly, ten times or more. The genes are TRBV20-1 and TRBJ1-2, with 7 bases that match TRBD1. V shed 6 bases and J 1 base; nucleotides not matched to a gene: 5. Germline values: CDR1 DFQATT, CDR2 SNEGSKA (reference sequence). The CDR3 runs 13 residues. CDR3 region: CSAITGDNYGYTF. The CDR3 DNA sequence: TGCAGTGCCATCACAGGGGATAACTATGGCTACACCTTC.

On this clonotype itself: A much larger clone is a single base away; this may be a read error. The chain uses TRBV7-9 and TRBJ1-6; 11 bases agree with TRBD1. Germline CDR1 reads SEHNR; CDR2 reads FQNEAQ (reference sequence). The length of the CDR3 is 16 residues. The chain's CDR3 is CASSPGQGARNSPIHF. The CDR3 coding sequence is TGTGCCAGCAGCCCCGGACAGGGGGCGAGGAATTCACCCATCCACTTT.

This clonotype appeared many times. V usage is TRBV29-1 and J usage is TRBJ2-3; possibly TRBD1 for D (5 bases). Germline CDR1 is SQVTM and CDR2 is ANQGSEA. With 3 bases removed from V and 6 bases from J, the gap between germline ends came to 10 bases. The length of the CDR3 is 12 residues. The CDR3 spells CSVEAGYDTQYF. CDR3 DNA: TGCAGCGTTGAGGCAGGGTATGATACGCAGTATTTT.

This clonotype was seen ten or more times. The genes are TRBV20-1 and TRBJ1-3; maybe TRBD1 (5 bases). Germline V gives CDR1 DFQATT, CDR2 SNEGSKA (reference sequence). This CDR3 contains 16 residues. V lost 5 bases and J 8 bases, leaving 25 bases between the germline ends. The CDR3 DNA reads as TGCAGTGCTTTGAAGGAGTGGGGCGCCCCGGGAGACACCATATATTTT. Translating gives CSALKEWGAPGDTIYF.

This clonotype was detected a few times. The V call is TRBV4-2, the J call TRBJ1-5; D gene unclear. V was trimmed by 1 base and J by 3 bases, leaving 4 bases between them. Germline CDR1 LGHNA, CDR2 YNFKEQ. CDR3 length equals 13 residues. The CDR3 region is CASSQAVNQPQHF. The CDR3 DNA sequence: TGTGCCAGCAGCCAAGCAGTCAATCAGCCCCAGCATTTT.

J is TRBJ1-5 and V is TRBV6-2 or TRBV6-3, with 8 bases lining up with TRBD1. The CDR3 is made up of 16 amino acids. V was clipped by 5 bases and J by 5 bases; unmatched bases: 11. CDR1 and CDR2 (germline): MNHEY, SVGEGT. This CDR3 reads CASSPARQGRHQPQHF. CDR3 nucleotides: TGTGCCAGCAGTCCAGCCCGACAGGGGAGGCATCAGCCCCAGCATTTT.

This chain connects TRBV4-2 to TRBJ2-3, with 9 nucleotides matching TRBD2. The CDR3 covers 17 residues. The germline gives CDR1 LGHNA, CDR2 YNFKEQ. V lost 0 bases, J lost 2 bases, and 6 bases stayed unmatched. The CDR3 reads CASSQDPSGDSTDTQYF. The CDR3 nucleotides read TGTGCCAGCAGCCAAGATCCTAGCGGGGACTCCACAGATACGCAGTATTTT.

This clonotype was seen ten or more times. The V gene is TRBV7-9, the J gene TRBJ2-7; perhaps TRBD2 as D (5 bases). Germline V gene data show CDR1 as SEHNR and CDR2 as FQNEAQ (reference sequence). The V gene lost 5 bases and the J gene lost 5 bases, with 13 bases spanning the gap. The CDR3 covers 13 residues. The DNA of the CDR3 is TGTGCCAGCAGCCCAACTAGTGCCCACGAGCAGTACTTC. Translation: CASSPTSAHEQYF. Looking up the rest from reference TRBV7-9 and TRBJ2-7 gives the full variable domain: DTGVSQNPRHKITKRGQNVTFRCDPISEHNRLYWYRQTLGQGPEFLTYFQNEAQLEKSRLLSDRFSAERPKGSFSTLEIQRTEQGDSAMYLCASSPTSAHEQYFGPGTRLTVT.

This clonotype was picked up many times. This rearrangement joins TRBV29-1 to TRBJ2-3; 9 positions agree with TRBD2. V dropped 5 bases and J dropped 10; count of bases not matched to a gene: 13. Germline CDR1 reads SQVTM; CDR2 reads ANQGSEA. This CDR3 has 14 amino acids. The CDR3 reads CSVSLSSGIGSQYF. As DNA, the CDR3 is TGCAGCGTTTCCCTCTCTAGCGGGATTGGGTCGCAGTATTTT.

This clonotype was observed a few times. The genes are TRBV15 and TRBJ1-5; 8 nucleotides align to TRBD1. The CDR3 runs 14 residues. The trim removed 8 bases at V and 1 base at J, leaving 4 bases unmatched. Germline V gene sequence: CDR1 LNHNV, CDR2 YYDKDF (reference sequence). This CDR3 is CATLGQGSNQPQHF. As DNA, the CDR3 is TGTGCCACCCTCGGACAGGGAAGCAATCAGCCCCAGCATTTT.

This clonotype was observed a few times. The chain combines TRBV3-1 with TRBJ2-7; 11 bases match TRBD1. The germline gives CDR1 LGHDT, CDR2 YNNKEL (reference sequence). The J segment lost 6 bases and the V segment lost 2 bases, leaving 6 bases of the junction unmatched. The CDR3 spans 15 residues. Here the CDR3 reads CASSQFRDRGSEQYF. The CDR3, as DNA: TGTGCCAGCAGCCAATTCCGGGACAGGGGGTCCGAGCAGTACTTC.

This clonotype was detected only a few times. This rearrangement joins TRBV28 to TRBJ1-6; D is ambiguous. The V end was cut by 5 bases, the J end by 3 bases, with 8 bases between. From germline, CDR1 is MDHEN and CDR2 SYDVKM. The CDR3 spans 14 residues. Here the CDR3 DNA reads TGTGCCAGCAGTACTAGGGACTATAATTCACCCCTCCACTTT. It encodes CASSTRDYNSPLHF.

This clonotype was recorded many times. The genes are TRBV20-1 and TRBJ1-5; D perhaps matches TRBD1 (5 bases). The germline gives CDR1 DFQATT, CDR2 SNEGSKA (reference sequence). CDR3 length: 12 residues. V lost 5 bases and J lost 5, with 10 bases in between. The CDR3 sequence is CSAGVGDQPQHF. For the CDR3, the DNA is TGCAGTGCTGGCGTGGGGGATCAGCCCCAGCATTTT.

This clonotype was found a few times. The V gene is TRBV20-1, the J gene TRBJ2-7, with TRBD2 matching 10 bases. The CDR3 runs to 16 residues. CDR1 is DFQATT, CDR2 SNEGSKA, per germline (reference sequence). With 1 base clipped from V and 3 bases from J, the junction kept 9 bases outside the gene matches. The CDR3 coding sequence is TGCAGTGCTAGAGCCAGGAGCGGGAGGGCCGGCTACGAGCAGTACTTC. Protein: CSARARSGRAGYEQYF.

There are a few counts of this clonotype. The J gene is TRBJ2-3, the V gene TRBV7-6; weak D call: TRBD2 (5 bases). The CDR3 consists of 17 residues. Trimming removed 0 bases from V and 0 bases from J, with 13 bases in between. Germline V gene lookup returns CDR1 SGHVS and CDR2 FNYEAQ. This CDR3 reads CASSLARMRDSTDTQYF. The CDR3 nucleotides read TGTGCCAGCAGCTTAGCCCGTATGAGGGATAGCACAGATACGCAGTATTTT.

This clonotype was detected ten times or more. This chain joins TRBV10-2 and TRBJ1-5, with D possibly TRBD1 on 5 matching bases. Germline V gives CDR1 WSHSY, CDR2 SAAADI. V dropped 6 bases and J dropped 9 bases, with 15 bases sitting between them. CDR3 length equals 13 residues. The CDR3 protein is CASRRDSGRPQHF. The CDR3 nucleotides are TGCGCCAGCAGGAGGGACTCTGGACGGCCCCAGCATTTT.

This clonotype was seen ten or more times. A read error may account for a junction end that differs from germline. The genes are TRBV4-1 and TRBJ2-1; 10 bases are shared with TRBD2. The CDR3 is 13 amino acids. Germline V gene lookup returns CDR1 MGHRA and CDR2 YSYEKL. CDR3 DNA sequence: TGCGCCAGCAGCCAGATCGGTAGCGGGGGGTTGATCTTC. This sequence encodes CASSQIGSGGLIF.

The genes are TRBV10-3 and TRBJ2-5; D may be TRBD1 or TRBD2 (7 bases each). V lost 4 bases, J lost 3 bases, and 15 bases lay in between. This CDR3 spans 15 amino acids. Germline V gene sequence: CDR1 ENHRY, CDR2 SYGVKD. The CDR3 here is CAISGGGTGEETQYF. CDR3 in DNA: TGTGCCATCAGTGGGGGGGGCACAGGGGAAGAGACCCAGTACTTC.

The J gene is TRBJ2-5, the V gene TRBV7-2; D unresolved. CDR3 length equals 11 residues. Trimming cost V 7 bases and J 5 bases, with 8 bases left between them. CDR1 SGHTA and CDR2 FQGNSA come from the germline V gene. CDR3 residues: CASTLDETQYF. The CDR3 nucleotides are TGTGCCAGCACCCTAGACGAGACCCAGTACTTC.

This clonotype has more than one count but fewer than ten. The chain has TRBV7-8 and TRBJ2-1, with a tentative D call TRBD1 (6 bases). The germline gives CDR1 SGHVS, CDR2 FQNEAQ. There are 12 residues in the CDR3. V lost 1 base, J lost 13 bases, and 11 bases lay in between. Written as DNA, the CDR3 is TGTGCCAGCAGCTTAGACCGACAGGTACAGTTCTTC. Protein sequence: CASSLDRQVQFF.

Many counts were recorded for this clonotype. The V call is TRBV27, the J call TRBJ1-1; weak D call: TRBD1 (5 bases). This CDR3 contains 14 residues. Germline CDR1 MNHEY, CDR2 SMNVEV (reference sequence). The CDR3 spells CGHRRGLNIAEAFF. CDR3 nucleotides: TGTGGTCATCGAAGGGGTCTTAATATCGCTGAAGCTTTCTTT.

Ten or more counts support this clonotype. The genes are TRBV9 and TRBJ1-2, with 8 bases matching TRBD1. V lost 4 bases to trimming and J lost 2 bases; unmatched junction nucleotides: 13. The CDR3 contains 17 residues. CDR1 and CDR2 (germline): SGDLS, YYNGEE. CDR3: CASSPELGQGKNYGYTF. CDR3 nucleotide sequence: TGTGCCAGCAGCCCTGAACTCGGACAGGGAAAGAACTATGGCTACACCTTC.

The genes are TRBV9 and TRBJ1-4; the D is unclear. This CDR3 region has 16 residues. The germline gives CDR1 SGDLS, CDR2 YYNGEE. Between the trimmed V and J ends, which lost 4 bases and 0 bases, there was a span of 13 bases. The CDR3 region is CASSPRVTATNEKLFF. The CDR3 DNA reads TGTGCCAGCAGCCCCCGAGTAACCGCAACTAATGAAAAACTGTTTTTT.

This clonotype came up many times. The CDR3 loop is CASSFQGTSGGPSSYNEQFF. In DNA, the CDR3 is TGTGCCAGCAGTTTCCAGGGGACTAGCGGGGGGCCAAGCTCCTACAATGAGCAGTTCTTC. This rearrangement joins TRBV12-3 or TRBV12-4 to TRBJ2-1, with 15 positions matching TRBD2. The CDR3 length is 20 residues. V was pared by 3 bases and J by 0 bases, with 9 bases of the junction left unmatched.

This clonotype was seen ten or more times. The chain couples TRBV19 to TRBJ2-1; 8 nucleotides match TRBD2. Germline V gene data show CDR1 as LNHDA and CDR2 as SQIVND (reference sequence). The CDR3 has 17 residues. After removal of 1 base from V and 0 bases from J, the junction contained 5 bases not matched to a gene. CDR3 sequence reads: CASSIAGGSSSYNEQFF. CDR3 nucleotide sequence: TGTGCCAGTAGTATAGCGGGAGGGTCAAGCTCCTACAATGAGCAGTTCTTC.